This T cell receptor (beta chain) comes out of a study of blood T cell repertoires in COVID-19. This table comes from immunoSEQ multiplex PCR, and its TCRdb copy is limited to in-frame clones, with some not included. The table lists some 60,000 clones, about 80% of them singletons, with approximately 8.9% in the top ten. Trimming cost V 4 bases and J 2 bases, with 18 bases left between them. In germline, CDR1 is SGHVS, CDR2 FQNEAQ. This CDR3 has 17 residues. The rearrangement links TRBV7-8 to TRBJ1-3; D ambiguous. The sample consisted of peripheral blood. This sequence was found in an elderly man with COVID-19, enrolled during active disease. CDR3 sequence (DNA): TGTGCCAGCAGCTCCCCCTGGGCAGGCGTTACTGGAAACACCATATATTTT. Its protein is CASSSPWAGVTGNTIYF.